A few counts support the clone carrying this TCR beta chain. Its antigen is unidentified. The CDR3 is 15 amino acids. The J segment lost 4 bases and the V segment lost 4 bases, leaving 6 bases of the junction unmatched. Germline V gene data show CDR1 as SGHKS and CDR2 as YYEKEE (reference sequence). This sample is drawn from a study of beta chain features in type 1 diabetes. Across the study: All samples yielded around 98 million examined sorted cells.

General study points: Among all four CD4+ subsets, Type 1 diabetes patients had TCRB CDR3s that were moderately but significantly shorter.

Expressed TCRB transcripts were sequenced, since all the RNA that had been isolated was reverse transcribed. Clones were read by immunoSEQ multiplex PCR, and TCRdb kept only the in-frame ones, dropping some. The repertoire has roughly 160,000 clones, approximately 8.4% of them found once; the top ten carry approximately 0.54%. V and J are TRBV5-5 and TRBJ2-1; TRBD1 aligns across 9 bases. The sample taken for sequencing was central memory CD4+ T cells from blood. This clonotype was sampled from a man aged 18-30 years with type 1 diabetes. DNA of the CDR3: TGTGCCAGCAGCGATGGGACAGGGTGGTACAATGAGCAGTTCTTC. Protein sequence: CASSDGTGWYNEQFF. The full variable domain, its missing parts supplied by reference TRBV5-5 and TRBJ2-1, is DAGVTQSPTHLIKTRGQQVTLRCSPISGHKSVSWYQQVLGQGPQFIFQYYEKEERGRGNFPDRFSARQFPNYSSELNVNALLLGDSALYLCASSDGTGWYNEQFFGPGTRLTVL.